This TCR beta chain was recovered during a study of OX40 agonist ivuxolimab in advanced cancers. As concerns this clone: The antigen remains undetermined.

Study findings and constraints: With doses of 0.1 to 3.0 mg/kg, CD4+ and CD8+ blood T cells had undergone clonal expansion by week 6.

Using immunoSEQ multiplex PCR, the repertoire was profiled, and TCRdb retains in-frame clones only, with some absent. Among around 80,000 clones listed, more than 70% were seen once. The sample here was CD4+ or CD8+ T cells sorted from blood, taken in a trial of the OX40 agonist ivuxolimab. This receptor was obtained from an adult with an advanced solid tumor such as melanoma, head and neck, liver or kidney cancer.

CDR3 residues: CASRRLGGTDTQYF. The CDR3 bases are TGTGCCAGCAGGCGGCTAGGAGGCACAGATACGCAGTATTTT. The V call is TRBV7-8, the J call TRBJ2-3; D not resolved. The ends were cut back, 6 bases at V and 1 base at J, with 11 bases in the middle. Germline assignment: CDR1 SGHVS and CDR2 FQNEAQ. The CDR3 contains 14 residues.